This is a list of T cell receptor beta chains from one sample in a study of CD8 T cells in Susac syndrome. From the immunoSEQ multiplex PCR reads, TCRdb called clonotypes with MiXCR, one entry per CDR3 protein. The sample has under 85,000 distinct CDR3 sequences; 80% to 95% are singletons. Sample: CD8+ T cells from PBMCs. The receptors shown here come from a human donor with Susac syndrome. The CDR3 runs from the conserved cysteine through the conserved F or W. D genes are given only for firm matches. The size of a clone is reported for some rows only, either as once, few or many, or as a class for expanded clones.

D,V,J,length,size,CDR3,DNA
.,TRBV29-1,TRBJ2-3,15,.,CSAPLGGRAPDTQYF,TGCAGCGCCCCACTGGGGGGGCGAGCCCCCGATACGCAGTATTTT
.,TRBV28,TRBJ1-2,12,.,CASNSGVDGYTF,TGTGCCAGCAATTCAGGGGTGGATGGCTACACCTTC
.,TRBV6-5,TRBJ1-5,13,.,CASQQYSNQPQHF,TGTGCCAGTCAGCAGTATAGCAATCAGCCCCAGCATTTT
TRBD1,TRBV12-3/TRBV12-4,TRBJ2-1,16,once,CASSRPGQGYYNEQFF,TGTGCCAGCAGCCGCCCGGGACAGGGTTACTACAATGAGCAGTTCTTC
.,TRBV20-1,TRBJ1-1,13,.,CSASQTVYTEAFF,TGCAGTGCTTCGCAGACGGTCTACACTGAAGCTTTCTTT
TRBD1,TRBV11-2,TRBJ2-7,14,.,CASSLGQTSYEQYF,TGTGCCAGCAGCTTGGGACAGACCTCCTACGAGCAGTACTTC
.,TRBV20-1,TRBJ1-5,14,.,CSASGRGSNQPQHF,TGCAGTGCTAGCGGAAGGGGTAGCAATCAGCCCCAGCATTTT
.,TRBV24-1,TRBJ1-1,17,.,CATSVLIRRGPNTEAFF,TGTGCCACCAGTGTCCTAATCCGTCGGGGACCTAACACTGAAGCTTTCTTT
.,TRBV5-5,TRBJ1-1,17,.,CASDALGGPPLNTEAFF,TGTGCCAGCGACGCCCTGGGGGGGCCCCCACTGAACACTGAAGCTTTCTTT
.,TRBV20-1,TRBJ1-1,11,.,CSATPGTEAFF,TGCAGTGCTACCCCAGGCACTGAAGCTTTCTTT
TRBD2,TRBV3-1,TRBJ2-5,16,few,CASSQARGGLQETQYF,TGTGCCAGCAGTCAAGCGCGGGGGGGCCTTCAGGAGACCCAGTACTTC
.,TRBV19,TRBJ1-5,15,.,CASSIRDAANQPQHF,TGTGCCAGTAGTATCCGGGACGCAGCTAATCAGCCCCAGCATTTT
.,TRBV7-3,TRBJ2-5,15,.,CASSLGVRGQETQYF,TGTGCCAGCAGCTTAGGAGTAAGGGGACAAGAGACCCAGTACTTC
.,TRBV5-6,TRBJ1-1,15,.,CASSLSGTQNTEVFF,TGTGCCAGCAGCTTAAGTGGGACACAGAACACTGAAGTTTTCTTT
.,TRBV7-9,TRBJ2-2,15,few,CASSLDSPNTGELFF,TGTGCCAGCAGCTTAGACAGTCCGAACACCGGGGAGCTGTTTTTT
.,TRBV6-6,TRBJ1-5,13,.,CASAYRENQPQHF,TGTGCCAGCGCCTACCGGGAAAATCAGCCCCAGCATTTT
TRBD2,TRBV7-9,TRBJ2-1,15,.,CASSGGLAGALEQFF,TGTGCCAGCAGCGGCGGACTAGCGGGAGCTCTTGAGCAGTTCTTC
.,TRBV20-1,TRBJ2-7,15,.,CSARGLRSESYEQYF,TGCAGTGCTAGAGGGTTGAGGTCAGAATCATACGAGCAGTACTTC
.,TRBV2,TRBJ1-1,13,.,CASIVEMNTEALF,TGTGCCAGCATAGTTGAGATGAACACTGAAGCTCTCTTT
.,TRBV20-1,TRBJ2-5,14,.,CSVTGEGGGETQYF,TGCAGTGTTACAGGGGAGGGCGGTGGAGAGACCCAGTACTTC
TRBD2,TRBV5-1,TRBJ2-3,16,.,CASSLAAGGLTDTQYF,TGCGCCAGCAGCTTGGCTGCGGGGGGGCTGACAGATACGCAGTATTTT
.,TRBV6-2/TRBV6-3,TRBJ1-1,13,.,CASSFRRNTEAFF,TGTGCCAGCAGTTTCCGCCGGAACACTGAAGCTTTCTTT
TRBD2,TRBV10-3,TRBJ2-1,13,.,CAISLAGPDEQFF,TGTGCCATCAGTTTAGCGGGACCCGATGAGCAGTTCTTC
.,TRBV9,TRBJ2-7,17,.,CASSEGGFGTVTYEQYF,TGTGCCAGCAGCGAGGGAGGATTCGGGACGGTTACCTACGAGCAGTACTTC
TRBD1,TRBV7-9,TRBJ2-7,13,few,CASSPRTGREQYF,TGTGCCAGCAGCCCCAGGACAGGGCGCGAGCAGTACTTC
TRBD1,TRBV20-1,TRBJ2-2,14,.,CSATGVYDTGELFF,TGCAGTGCCACAGGGGTTTATGACACCGGGGAGCTGTTTTTT
TRBD1,TRBV5-5,TRBJ1-2,13,.,CASSFETGSGYTF,TGTGCCAGCAGCTTCGAGACAGGGAGTGGCTACACCTTC
TRBD1,TRBV19,TRBJ2-6,20,.,CASSTKNPGQGPSGANVLTF,TGTGCCAGTAGTACCAAAAACCCGGGACAGGGCCCCTCTGGGGCCAACGTCCTGACTTTC
TRBD2,TRBV28,TRBJ2-2,15,.,CATKLAGERTGELFF,TGTGCCACCAAGCTAGCGGGAGAGCGTACCGGGGAGCTGTTTTTT
.,TRBV6-5,TRBJ1-2,15,few,CASSSRTVNSYGYTF,TGTGCCAGCAGTTCGCGGACGGTAAATTCCTATGGCTACACCTTC
.,TRBV5-1,TRBJ2-7,15,.,CASSLDTGVGTEQYF,TGCGCCAGCAGCTTGGATACCGGGGTGGGTACCGAGCAGTACTTC
.,TRBV6-5,TRBJ2-7,13,.,CASSGGSYYEQYF,TGTGCCAGCAGTGGGGGGTCCTACTACGAGCAGTACTTC
.,TRBV28,TRBJ2-2,16,.,CASSFLHIRRSGELFF,TGTGCCAGCAGTTTTCTTCATATTCGTCGTTCCGGGGAGCTGTTTTTT
.,TRBV7-9,TRBJ2-5,15,.,CASSLGPDSQETQYF,TGTGCCAGCAGCTTAGGCCCAGACAGTCAAGAGACCCAGTACTTC
TRBD1,TRBV25-1,TRBJ2-3,14,.,CASGLQGSTDTQYF,TGTGCCAGCGGATTACAGGGGAGCACAGATACGCAGTATTTT
.,TRBV12-3/TRBV12-4,TRBJ1-2,14,.,CASSLTGSSYGYTF,TGTGCCAGCAGTTTGACAGGTTCTTCCTATGGCTACACCTTC
.,TRBV20-1,TRBJ2-7,12,.,CSARTISGEQYF,TGCAGTGCTAGGACCATCTCGGGCGAGCAGTACTTC
TRBD1,TRBV6-2/TRBV6-3,TRBJ1-1,16,once,CASTSAGQYMNTEAFF,TGTGCCAGCACCTCCGCGGGACAGTATATGAACACTGAAGCTTTCTTT
.,TRBV15,TRBJ1-1,15,.,CATSSGRSMNTEAFF,TGTGCCACCAGCAGCGGCAGATCCATGAACACTGAAGCTTTCTTT
TRBD2,TRBV9,TRBJ2-2,18,.,CASSPTSSGRARDGELFF,TGTGCCAGCAGCCCTACCTCTAGCGGGAGGGCACGCGACGGGGAGCTGTTTTTT
.,TRBV5-4,TRBJ2-1,14,.,CASSSLQGGNEQFF,TGTGCCAGCAGCTCTCTGCAGGGCGGCAATGAGCAGTTCTTC
TRBD1,TRBV29-1,TRBJ2-1,16,.,CSVEDIPGQKRYEQFF,TGCAGCGTTGAGGACATCCCGGGACAGAAAAGATATGAGCAGTTCTTC
TRBD2,TRBV20-1,TRBJ2-1,14,.,CSARGTSGHNEQFF,TGCAGTGCTAGAGGGACTAGCGGCCACAATGAGCAGTTCTTC
.,TRBV6-1,TRBJ1-3,15,.,CASSEDGSSGNTIYF,TGTGCCAGCAGTGAAGACGGGAGCTCTGGAAACACCATATATTTT
.,TRBV11-2,TRBJ2-1,14,.,CASSFEPAYNEQFF,TGTGCCAGCAGCTTTGAACCCGCCTACAATGAGCAGTTCTTC
TRBD1,TRBV6-5,TRBJ1-4,15,.,CASSPPGQGKEKLFF,TGTGCCAGCAGTCCTCCGGGACAGGGGAAGGAAAAACTGTTTTTT
TRBD1,TRBV6-1,TRBJ1-5,15,.,CASKYRQGVGQPQHF,TGTGCCAGCAAGTACAGACAGGGGGTCGGTCAGCCCCAGCATTTT
.,TRBV6-5,TRBJ2-3,14,.,CASSYGGRLGTQYF,TGTGCCAGCAGTTACGGGGGGCGTTTGGGTACGCAGTATTTT